This T cell receptor (beta chain) was recovered during a study of PD-1 blockade in classical Hodgkin lymphoma. All the patients suffered relapse after autologous stem cell transplantation, and brentuximab vedotin exposure differed. V was cut by 1 base and J by 4 bases, with 11 bases left in between. CDR3 length: 15 residues. Looked up from germline, CDR1 is SGHTA and CDR2 is FQGNSA. Clones were read by immunoSEQ multiplex PCR, and TCRdb kept only the in-frame ones, dropping some. Among approximately 99,000 clones listed, about nine tenths were seen once. This TCR came from a human donor with classical Hodgkin lymphoma. The sample here was peripheral blood mononuclear cells (PBMCs), taken before the second cycle of nivolumab. The rearrangement joins TRBV7-2 to TRBJ2-1; D perhaps matches TRBD1 (5 bases). The CDR3 here is CASSLDARVYNEQFF. DNA of the CDR3: TGTGCCAGCAGCTTAGACGCCAGGGTATACAATGAGCAGTTCTTC.